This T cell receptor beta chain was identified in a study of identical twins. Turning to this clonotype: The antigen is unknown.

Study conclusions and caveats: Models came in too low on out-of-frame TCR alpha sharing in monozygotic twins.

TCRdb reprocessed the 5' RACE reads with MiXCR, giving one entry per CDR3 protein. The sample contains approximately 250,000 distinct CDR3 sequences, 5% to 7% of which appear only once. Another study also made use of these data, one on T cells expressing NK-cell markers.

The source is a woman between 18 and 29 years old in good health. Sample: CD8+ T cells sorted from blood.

The CDR3 spells CASSPTGAPYEQYF. CDR3 nucleotide sequence: TGTGCCAGCAGCCCAACAGGGGCGCCCTACGAGCAGTACTTC. The chain uses TRBV7-9 and TRBJ2-7; TRBD1 matches at 7 bases. There are 14 residues in the CDR3. V dropped 5 bases and J dropped 2; count of bases not matched to a gene: 6. CDR1 SEHNR and CDR2 FQNEAQ come from the germline V gene (reference sequence). The full variable domain, its missing parts supplied by reference TRBV7-9 and TRBJ2-7, is DTGVSQNPRHKITKRGQNVTFRCDPISEHNRLYWYRQTLGQGPEFLTYFQNEAQLEKSRLLSDRFSAERPKGSFSTLEIQRTEQGDSAMYLCASSPTGAPYEQYFGPGTRLTVT.